The 9 T cell receptor beta chains below come from one sample, sequenced in a study of beta chain features in type 1 diabetes. Study-level findings and limits: Shorter TCRB CDR3s, moderately but significantly so, marked every one of the four CD4+ subsets in Type 1 diabetes patients.

Which antigens these TCRs recognize remains unknown. Expressed TCRB transcripts were sequenced after all isolated RNA was converted to cDNA. Generated by immunoSEQ multiplex PCR, the TCRdb table keeps only in-frame clones and is missing some. The table includes hundreds of thousands of clones, around 15% detected once. The sequenced sample consisted of naive CD4+ T cells from blood. The receptors come from a man between 18 and 29 years old with type 1 diabetes.

The chain is built from TRBV15 and TRBJ2-5, with D maybe TRBD2 (5 bases). The V end was cut by 0 bases, the J end by 5 bases, with 10 bases between. CDR3 length equals 14 residues. The germline CDR1 and CDR2 sequences are LNHNV and YYDKDF (reference sequence). The CDR3 DNA is TGTGCCACCAGCAGAGAAAATAGCGTCGAGACCCAGTACTTC. This gives the protein CATSRENSVETQYF.

This clone was counted only a few times. In DNA form, the CDR3 reads TGTGCCAGCAGGATGACAGGGACGTCTGAAGCTTTCTTT. Translation: CASRMTGTSEAFF. The chain has TRBV27 and TRBJ1-1, with 7 bases identical to TRBD1. Germline CDR1 MNHEY, CDR2 SMNVEV (reference sequence). This CDR3 is 13 amino acids long. Trimming took 6 bases from V and 6 from J; bases not matched to a gene: 7.

V and J are TRBV5-6 and TRBJ2-7; D possibly corresponds to TRBD1 (6 bases). V was pared by 1 base and J by 2 bases, with 13 bases between. Per germline, CDR1 SGHDT and CDR2 YYEEEE. This CDR3 is 15 amino acids long. The CDR3 loop reads CASSLSKGVAYEQYF. Here the CDR3 DNA reads TGTGCCAGCAGCTTGAGCAAGGGGGTGGCCTACGAGCAGTACTTC.

This chain joins TRBV18 and TRBJ2-7, with 10 bases lining up with TRBD1. The V and J ends lost 3 bases and 2 bases, in that order; junction bases with no gene match: 4. Germline values: CDR1 KGHSH, CDR2 LQKENI. The CDR3 runs 15 residues. In nucleotides, the CDR3 is TGTGCCAGCTCACCTCGGGGACAGGGGCCCTACGAGCAGTACTTC. The encoded protein is CASSPRGQGPYEQYF.

V is TRBV30 and J is TRBJ1-2; D remains unclear. Looked up from germline, CDR1 is GTSNPN and CDR2 is SVGIG (reference sequence). CDR3 length: 14 amino acids. V was trimmed by 2 bases and J by 8 bases, leaving 18 bases between them. Written as DNA, the CDR3 is TGTGCCTGGAGTCAACTCTGGATCTACGGGGGCTACACCTTC. Translating gives CAWSQLWIYGGYTF.

The chain links TRBV18 to TRBJ1-2, with TRBD1 matching 8 bases. The CDR3 sequence is 13 residues long. Germline CDR1 is KGHSH and CDR2 is LQKENI. V gave up 10 bases and J gave up 7 bases; unmatched junction bases: 11. CDR3 region: CANAQDRASGYTF. The CDR3 DNA reads as TGTGCCAACGCACAGGACAGGGCAAGTGGCTACACCTTC.

The chain uses TRBV10-3 and TRBJ2-2; unclear D gene. Germline V gene data show CDR1 as ENHRY and CDR2 as SYGVKD. With 0 bases removed from V and 0 bases from J, the gap between germline ends came to 11 bases. CDR3 size: 17 residues. The CDR3 sequence is CAISESSRSTNTGELFF. The CDR3 bases are TGTGCCATCAGTGAGTCGAGCAGGTCAACGAACACCGGGGAGCTGTTTTTT.

The chain uses TRBV14 and TRBJ2-5, with a possible D match to TRBD1 (5 bases). This CDR3 comprises 14 residues. The ends were cut back, 6 bases at V and 4 bases at J, with 15 bases in the middle. Germline-derived CDR1 and CDR2 are SGHDN and FVKESK. The CDR3 reads CASSPTGRGETQYF. CDR3 bases: TGTGCCAGCAGTCCAACAGGACGAGGAGAGACCCAGTACTTC.

This chain connects TRBV7-2 to TRBJ2-7; D is ambiguous. CDR3 length: 12 amino acids. Trimming removed 5 bases from V and 6 bases from J, with 11 bases in between. CDR1 is SGHTA, CDR2 FQGNSA, per germline. CDR3 sequence: CASSRILSEQYF. CDR3 nucleotides: TGTGCCAGCAGCCGTATATTGAGCGAGCAGTACTTC. Full variable domain (rest looked up from reference TRBV7-2 and TRBJ2-7): GAGVSQSPSNKVTEKGKDVELRCDPISGHTALYWYRQSLGQGLEFLIYFQGNSAPDKSGLPSDRFSAERTGGSVSTLTIQRTQQEDSAVYLCASSRILSEQYFGPGTRLTVT.